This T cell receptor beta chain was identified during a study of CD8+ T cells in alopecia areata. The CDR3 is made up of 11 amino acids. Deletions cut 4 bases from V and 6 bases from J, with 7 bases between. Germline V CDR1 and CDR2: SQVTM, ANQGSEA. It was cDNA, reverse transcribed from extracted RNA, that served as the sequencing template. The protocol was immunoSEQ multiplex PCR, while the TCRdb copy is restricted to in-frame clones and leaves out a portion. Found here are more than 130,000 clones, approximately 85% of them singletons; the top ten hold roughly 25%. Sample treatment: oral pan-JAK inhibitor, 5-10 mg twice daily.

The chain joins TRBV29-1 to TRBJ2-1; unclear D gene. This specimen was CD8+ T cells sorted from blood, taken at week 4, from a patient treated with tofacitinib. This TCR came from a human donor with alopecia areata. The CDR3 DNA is TGCAGCGTTGGGGCATCCAATGAGCAGTTCTTC. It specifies CSVGASNEQFF.